The clone carrying this T cell receptor beta chain is a singleton in its sample. Measured with immunoSEQ multiplex PCR; TCRdb has only the in-frame clones, and not every one. The sample lists about 180,000 clones, 87% occurring once. The sample originates from a study of blood T cell repertoires in COVID-19. Germline V gene sequence: CDR1 WSHSY, CDR2 SAAADI. The CDR3 spans 14 residues. V gave up 3 bases and J gave up 6 bases, with 9 bases separating them. The sequenced material came from peripheral blood. The chain uses TRBV10-2 and TRBJ1-6; a weak D match, TRBD1 (6 bases). This clonotype was sampled from a woman aged 45-65 years with acute or convalescent COVID-19. CDR3 in DNA: TGCGCCAGCAGTGAAGCAGGGGCTAATTCACCCCTCCACTTT. Protein: CASSEAGANSPLHF.